This T cell receptor (beta chain) was recorded in a study of early T cells in non-severe SARS-CoV-2 infection. Overall study: Alpha and beta chains were unpaired, from unsorted whole-blood bulk RNA. Notes on the study in general: Anti-spike CD8 responses were favored in VDJdb matching, and private and CD4 specificities were missed.

This clonotype was seen only a few times. Its specificity is unknown. Trimming stripped 3 bases from V and 3 bases from J, with 4 bases between. Germline V CDR1 and CDR2: SGHRS, YFSETQ. The CDR3 has 12 amino acids. Individual cDNA molecules received unique molecular identifiers. TCRdb independently ran MiXCR on the 5' RACE reads; one entry per CDR3 protein. Seen here are around 78,000 distinct CDR3 sequences, 11% to 15% observed once, and the top ten hold around 3.3%. The chain links TRBV5-1 to TRBJ2-1; no clear D. This TCR was sampled from an adult who was a healthcare worker with PCR-confirmed SARS-CoV-2 infection or an uninfected control (not recorded which). Sequenced material: whole blood. The CDR3 region is CASSSNYNEQFF. CDR3 bases: TGCGCCAGCAGCTCTAACTACAATGAGCAGTTCTTC.